This T cell receptor beta chain was sequenced during a study of T-cell memory formation after mild COVID-19. The germline CDR1 and CDR2 sequences are SEHNR and FQNEAQ (reference sequence). Trimming shortened V by 2 bases and J by 3 bases, and 11 bases separated the two germline ends. CDR3 length equals 14 residues. MiXCR, run by TCRdb on the 5' RACE reads, gives a single entry per CDR3 protein. Here the sample spans hundreds of thousands of distinct CDR3 sequences, around 20% being singletons. The sample was PBMCs or a T cell subset sorted from them (not recorded which). This TCR came from an adult woman who had mild COVID-19 (a few samples of this study predate the infection). Cell type and time point are not known. The chain joins TRBV7-9 to TRBJ2-7, with D unclear. The CDR3 coding sequence is TGTGCCAGCAGCTTAATCTCTAAGGACTACGAGCAGTACTTC. This gives the protein CASSLISKDYEQYF. Together with reference TRBV7-9 and TRBJ2-7, the CDR3 gives the full variable domain: DTGVSQNPRHKITKRGQNVTFRCDPISEHNRLYWYRQTLGQGPEFLTYFQNEAQLEKSRLLSDRFSAERPKGSFSTLEIQRTEQGDSAMYLCASSLISKDYEQYFGPGTRLTVT.